Listed here are 15 T cell receptor beta chains from one sample, sequenced in a study of OX40 agonist ivuxolimab in advanced cancers. Assay: immunoSEQ multiplex PCR; the TCRdb copy retains only in-frame clones and omits some. The sample carries more than 85,000 clones, 70% to 85% recorded once. The sequenced sample was CD4+ or CD8+ T cells sorted from blood, obtained in a trial of the OX40 agonist ivuxolimab. Source of these receptors: an adult with an advanced solid tumor such as melanoma, head and neck, liver or kidney cancer.

This chain joins TRBV28 and TRBJ2-7; the match to TRBD2 covers 8 bases. Germline V gives CDR1 MDHEN, CDR2 SYDVKM. V dropped 5 bases and J dropped 3; count of bases not matched to a gene: 6. CDR3 size: 14 residues. CDR3 sequence: CASSPGGANYEQYF. The CDR3 DNA reads TGTGCCAGCAGTCCCGGGGGGGCGAACTACGAGCAGTACTTC.

Here the CDR3 DNA reads TGTGCCAGCATGGAGGGCCCACGGGACGAGCAGTACTTC. This translates into CASMEGPRDEQYF. V gene TRBV28 combines with J gene TRBJ2-7; a weak D match, TRBD2 (6 bases). The CDR3 runs to 13 residues. Germline values: CDR1 MDHEN, CDR2 SYDVKM. V was pared by 7 bases and J by 5 bases, with 15 bases between. Full variable domain (remainder filled in from reference TRBV28 and TRBJ2-7): DVKVTQSSRYLVKRTGEKVFLECVQDMDHENMFWYRQDPGLGLRLIYFSYDVKMKEKGDIPEGYSVSREKKERFSLILESASTNQTSMYLCASMEGPRDEQYFGPGTRLTVT.

The chain couples TRBV28 to TRBJ1-1; no firm D call. Germline V gives CDR1 MDHEN, CDR2 SYDVKM. The CDR3 has 15 residues. The V gene lost 7 bases and the J gene lost 1 base, with 16 bases spanning the gap. The CDR3 DNA is TGTGCCAGCATAATTATCGGACCAGCGAACACTGAAGCTTTCTTT. Translation gives CASIIIGPANTEAFF.

This clone was observed a single time. The J gene is TRBJ2-7, the V gene TRBV18; no reliable D call. Germline CDR1 reads KGHSH; CDR2 reads LQKENI. The CDR3 runs to 14 residues. V gave up 3 bases and J gave up 4 bases, with 13 bases separating them. CDR3 protein: CASSPNRREYEQYF. The DNA for the CDR3 is TGTGCCAGCTCACCGAATAGAAGGGAATACGAGCAGTACTTC.

This clone was observed a few times. The chain employs TRBV30 and TRBJ2-7; 7 nucleotides line up with TRBD1. The CDR3 length is 14 residues. With V trimmed by 3 bases and J by 2 bases, 7 bases remained unmatched. Germline CDR1 is GTSNPN and CDR2 is SVGIG (reference sequence). CDR3 residues: CAWSLNRGAYEQYF. CDR3 nucleotides: TGTGCCTGGAGCCTCAACAGGGGAGCCTACGAGCAGTACTTC.

The chain couples TRBV4-3 to TRBJ2-3, with 7 bases aligning to TRBD2. The CDR3 has 17 residues. Germline V CDR1 and CDR2: LGHNA, YSLEER. V lost 0 bases, J lost 1 base, and 7 bases stayed unmatched. CDR3 residues: CASSQESRSGGTDTQYF. CDR3 bases: TGCGCCAGCAGCCAAGAGAGTAGGAGCGGGGGCACAGATACGCAGTATTTT.

The gene calls are TRBV6-6 and TRBJ1-1; D is perhaps TRBD1 (5 bases). The CDR3 sequence is 13 residues long. The V gene lost 5 bases and the J gene lost 3 bases, with 10 bases spanning the gap. The V gene's germline CDR1 is MNHNY and CDR2 SVGAGI (reference sequence). In DNA, the CDR3 is TGTGCCAGCAGTATACAGGAAGACACTGAAGCTTTCTTT. Translating it yields CASSIQEDTEAFF.

The genes are TRBV7-8 and TRBJ1-1; tentatively, D is TRBD1 (6 bases). Germline CDR1 is SGHVS and CDR2 is FQNEAQ. CDR3 length: 17 residues. V was trimmed by 5 bases and J by 1 base, leaving 20 bases between them. This chain's CDR3 is CASSRDRSGEGNTEAFF. The DNA of the CDR3 is TGTGCCAGCAGCCGAGACAGGTCGGGTGAAGGGAACACTGAAGCTTTCTTT.

This clone was seen more than once but under ten times. The rearrangement links TRBV7-2 to TRBJ1-3; possible D gene TRBD1, 6 bases. V was cut by 4 bases and J by 4 bases, with 14 bases left in between. Looked up from germline, CDR1 is SGHTA and CDR2 is FQGNSA. The CDR3 is 15 amino acids. DNA of the CDR3: TGTGCCAGCAGCTCATCGACAGGCCCCGGAAACACCATATATTTT. Amino acids: CASSSSTGPGNTIYF.

In its sample, this clone was seen once. The chain has TRBV4-1 and TRBJ1-5; no clear D. The germline gives CDR1 MGHRA, CDR2 YSYEKL. V shed 2 bases and J shed 1 base, with 9 bases lying between them. CDR3 length: 15 amino acids. CDR3 DNA: TGCGCCAGCAGCCAACACAAGGACAGCAATCAGCCCCAGCATTTT. It yields the protein CASSQHKDSNQPQHF.

V and J are TRBV28 and TRBJ1-2; 9 bases align to TRBD1. Germline trimming cut 1 base from V and 4 bases from J; bases unmatched to any gene: 7. The CDR3 covers 16 residues. Germline-derived CDR1 and CDR2 are MDHEN and SYDVKM. CDR3 region: CASSLSGTGKSYGYTF. The DNA for the CDR3 is TGTGCCAGCAGTTTATCCGGGACAGGGAAGAGCTATGGCTACACCTTC.

This chain connects TRBV28 to TRBJ1-2; the match to TRBD1 covers 8 bases. CDR3 length: 17 amino acids. The V segment lost 6 bases and the J segment 5 bases; nucleotides outside the gene matches: 17. Per the germline V gene, CDR1 is MDHEN and CDR2 is SYDVKM. This CDR3 is CASSHTHGTGGIYGYTF. CDR3 sequence (DNA): TGTGCCAGCAGCCACACCCATGGAACAGGGGGAATATATGGCTACACCTTC.

This clone was seen just once. The J gene is TRBJ2-1, the V gene TRBV9, with 10 bases that match TRBD1. The trim removed 0 bases at V and 4 bases at J, leaving 13 bases unmatched. The CDR3 runs 19 residues. Germline loops: CDR1 SGDLS, CDR2 YYNGEE. CDR3 amino acids: CASSVAVSGQGFIYNEQFF. In DNA form, the CDR3 reads TGTGCCAGCAGCGTAGCTGTTTCGGGACAGGGGTTCATTTACAATGAGCAGTTCTTC.

This chain connects TRBV28 to TRBJ2-1; maybe TRBD2 (6 bases). The CDR3 sequence is 12 residues long. The germline V and J ends were trimmed by 2 bases and 12 bases, with 11 bases remaining between them. Germline CDR1 MDHEN, CDR2 SYDVKM. The CDR3 region has the DNA TGTGCCAGCAGTTTAGGGCAGGGAGGGCAGTTCTTC. Protein: CASSLGQGGQFF.

V and J are TRBV5-8 and TRBJ2-7, with no clear D. V lost 0 bases, J lost 1 base, and 8 bases lay in between. The length of the CDR3 is 14 residues. CDR1 SGHTS and CDR2 YDEGEE come from the germline V gene. CDR3: CASSLVMPSYEQYF. The CDR3 bases are TGTGCCAGCAGCTTGGTCATGCCGTCCTACGAGCAGTACTTC.